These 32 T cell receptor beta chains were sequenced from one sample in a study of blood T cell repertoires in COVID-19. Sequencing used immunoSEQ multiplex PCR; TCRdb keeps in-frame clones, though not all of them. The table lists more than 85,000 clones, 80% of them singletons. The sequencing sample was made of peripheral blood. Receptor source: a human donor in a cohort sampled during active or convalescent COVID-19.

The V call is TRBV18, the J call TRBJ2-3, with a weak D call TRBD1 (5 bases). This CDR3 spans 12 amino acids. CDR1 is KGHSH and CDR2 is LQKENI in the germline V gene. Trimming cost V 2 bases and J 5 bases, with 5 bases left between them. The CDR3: CASSPTGDTQYF. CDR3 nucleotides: TGTGCCAGCTCACCAACAGGAGATACGCAGTATTTT.

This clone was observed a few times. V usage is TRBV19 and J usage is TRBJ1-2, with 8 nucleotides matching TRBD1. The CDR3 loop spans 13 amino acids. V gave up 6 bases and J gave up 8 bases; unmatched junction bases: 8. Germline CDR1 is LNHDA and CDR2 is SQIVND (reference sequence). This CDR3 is CASRGQGGKGYTF. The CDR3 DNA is TGTGCCAGTAGAGGACAGGGAGGGAAAGGCTACACCTTC. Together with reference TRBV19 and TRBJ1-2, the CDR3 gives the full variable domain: DGGITQSPKYLFRKEGQNVTLSCEQNLNHDAMYWYRQDPGQGLRLIYYSQIVNDFQKGDIAEGYSVSREKKESFPLTVTSAQKNPTAFYLCASRGQGGKGYTFGSGTRLTVV.

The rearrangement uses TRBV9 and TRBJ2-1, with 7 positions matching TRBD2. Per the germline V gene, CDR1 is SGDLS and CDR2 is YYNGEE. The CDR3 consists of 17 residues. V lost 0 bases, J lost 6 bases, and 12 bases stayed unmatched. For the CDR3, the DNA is TGTGCCAGCAGCGTAGTGCTCCGGACTAGGTCGATCAATGAGCAGTTCTTC. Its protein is CASSVVLRTRSINEQFF.

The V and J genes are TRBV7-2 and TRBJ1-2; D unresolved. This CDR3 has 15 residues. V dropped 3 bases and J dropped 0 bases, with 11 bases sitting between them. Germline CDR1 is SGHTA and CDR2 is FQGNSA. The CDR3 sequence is CASSFRYSTNYGYTF. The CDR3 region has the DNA TGTGCCAGCAGCTTTAGGTACAGTACTAACTATGGCTACACCTTC.

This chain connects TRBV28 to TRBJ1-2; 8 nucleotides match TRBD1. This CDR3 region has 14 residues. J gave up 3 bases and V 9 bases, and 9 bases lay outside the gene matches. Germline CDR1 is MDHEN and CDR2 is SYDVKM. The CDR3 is CASTQGGRDYGYTF. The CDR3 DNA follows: TGTGCCAGTACACAGGGGGGACGCGACTATGGCTACACCTTC.

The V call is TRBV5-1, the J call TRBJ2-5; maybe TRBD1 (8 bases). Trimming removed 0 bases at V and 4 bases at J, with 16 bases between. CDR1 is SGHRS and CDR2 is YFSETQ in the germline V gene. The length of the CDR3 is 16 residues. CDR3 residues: CASSLGSTGGGETQYF. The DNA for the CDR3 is TGCGCCAGCAGCTTGGGAAGCACAGGGGGGGGAGAGACCCAGTACTTC.

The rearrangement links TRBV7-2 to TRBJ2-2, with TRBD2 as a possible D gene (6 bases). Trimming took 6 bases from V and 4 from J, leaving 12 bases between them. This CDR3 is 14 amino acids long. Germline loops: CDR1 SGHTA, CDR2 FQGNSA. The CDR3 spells CASRGGLGTGELFF. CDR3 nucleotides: TGTGCCAGCAGGGGAGGATTGGGCACCGGGGAGCTGTTTTTT.

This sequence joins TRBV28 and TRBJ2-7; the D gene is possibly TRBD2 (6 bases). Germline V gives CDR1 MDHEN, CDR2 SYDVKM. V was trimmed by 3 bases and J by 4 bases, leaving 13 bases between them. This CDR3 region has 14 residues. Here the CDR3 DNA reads TGTGCCAGCAGTTTGACTAGTAGTCATTACGAGCAGTACTTC. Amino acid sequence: CASSLTSSHYEQYF.

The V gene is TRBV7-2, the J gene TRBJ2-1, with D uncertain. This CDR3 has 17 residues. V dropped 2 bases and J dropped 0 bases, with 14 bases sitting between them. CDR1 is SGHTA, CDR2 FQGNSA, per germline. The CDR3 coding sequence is TGTGCCAGCAGCTTAAGATTGCGGCTCAGCTCCTACAATGAGCAGTTCTTC. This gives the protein CASSLRLRLSSYNEQFF. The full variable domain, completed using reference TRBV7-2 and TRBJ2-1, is GAGVSQSPSNKVTEKGKDVELRCDPISGHTALYWYRQSLGQGLEFLIYFQGNSAPDKSGLPSDRFSAERTGGSVSTLTIQRTQQEDSAVYLCASSLRLRLSSYNEQFFGPGTRLTVL.

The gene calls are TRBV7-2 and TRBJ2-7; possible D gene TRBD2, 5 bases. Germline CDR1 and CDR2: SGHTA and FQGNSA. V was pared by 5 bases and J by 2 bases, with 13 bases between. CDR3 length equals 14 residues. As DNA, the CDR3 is TGTGCCAGCAGCACCACCGGGAACGCCTACGAGCAGTACTTC. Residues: CASSTTGNAYEQYF.

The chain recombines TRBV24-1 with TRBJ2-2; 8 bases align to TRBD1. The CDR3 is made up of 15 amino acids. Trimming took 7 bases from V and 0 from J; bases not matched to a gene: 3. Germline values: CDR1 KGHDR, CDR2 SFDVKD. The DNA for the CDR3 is TGTGCCACCAGCCAGGACAGGGCGAACACCGGGGAGCTGTTTTTT. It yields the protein CATSQDRANTGELFF.

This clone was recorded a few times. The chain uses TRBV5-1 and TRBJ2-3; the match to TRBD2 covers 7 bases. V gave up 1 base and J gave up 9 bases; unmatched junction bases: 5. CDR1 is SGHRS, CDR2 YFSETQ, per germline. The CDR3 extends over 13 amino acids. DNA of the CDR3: TGCGCCAGCAGCTTGATGCCTAGCGGCACGCAGTATTTT. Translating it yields CASSLMPSGTQYF.

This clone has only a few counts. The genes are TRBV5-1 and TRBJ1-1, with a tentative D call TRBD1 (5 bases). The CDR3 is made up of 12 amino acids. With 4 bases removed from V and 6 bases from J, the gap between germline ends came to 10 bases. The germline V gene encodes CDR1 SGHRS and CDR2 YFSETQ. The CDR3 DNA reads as TGCGCCAGCAGCCCGCGGGACTCTGAAGCTTTCTTT. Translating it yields CASSPRDSEAFF.

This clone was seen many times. The CDR3 sequence is CASSERGGSGLGSDTQYF. CDR3 coding DNA: TGTGCCAGCAGTGAACGCGGTGGTTCGGGACTAGGCTCAGATACGCAGTATTTT. The chain is built from TRBV6-4 and TRBJ2-3, with TRBD2 matching over 8 bases. The length of the CDR3 is 18 residues. Trimming took 3 bases from V and 4 from J; bases not matched to a gene: 15. Per germline, CDR1 MRHNA and CDR2 SNTAGT.

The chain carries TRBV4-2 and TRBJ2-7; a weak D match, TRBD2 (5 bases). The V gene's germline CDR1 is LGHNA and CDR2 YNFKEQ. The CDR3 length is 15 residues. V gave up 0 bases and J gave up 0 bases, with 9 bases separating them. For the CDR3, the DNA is TGTGCCAGCAGCCAAGACGCCGGGGACTCCTACGAGCAGTACTTC. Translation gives CASSQDAGDSYEQYF.

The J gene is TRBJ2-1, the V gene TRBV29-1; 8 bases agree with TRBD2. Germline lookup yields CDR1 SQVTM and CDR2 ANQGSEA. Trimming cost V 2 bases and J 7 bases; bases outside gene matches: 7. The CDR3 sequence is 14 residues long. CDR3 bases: TGCAGCGTTGAACGGGGCGGGAGGTCGAATGAGCAGTTCTTC. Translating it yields CSVERGGRSNEQFF.

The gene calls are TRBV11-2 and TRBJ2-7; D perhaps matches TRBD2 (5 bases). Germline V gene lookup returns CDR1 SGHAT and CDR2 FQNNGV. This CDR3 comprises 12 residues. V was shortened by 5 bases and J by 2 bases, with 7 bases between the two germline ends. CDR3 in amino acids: CASSLGTYEQYF. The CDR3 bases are TGTGCCAGCAGCCTCGGGACCTACGAGCAGTACTTC.

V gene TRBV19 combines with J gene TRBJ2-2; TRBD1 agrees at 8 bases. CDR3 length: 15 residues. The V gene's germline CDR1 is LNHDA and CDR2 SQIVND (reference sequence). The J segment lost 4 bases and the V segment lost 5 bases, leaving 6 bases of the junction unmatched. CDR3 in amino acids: CASSFTGGITGELFF. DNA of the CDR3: TGTGCCAGTAGTTTCACAGGGGGAATCACCGGGGAGCTGTTTTTT.

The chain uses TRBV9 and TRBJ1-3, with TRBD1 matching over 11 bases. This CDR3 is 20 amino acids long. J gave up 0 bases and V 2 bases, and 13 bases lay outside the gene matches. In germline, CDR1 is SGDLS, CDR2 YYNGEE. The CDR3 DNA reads TGTGCCAGCAGCGTGCTTTCCGGGACAGGGGGTTTCTTCTCTGGAAACACCATATATTTT. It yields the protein CASSVLSGTGGFFSGNTIYF.

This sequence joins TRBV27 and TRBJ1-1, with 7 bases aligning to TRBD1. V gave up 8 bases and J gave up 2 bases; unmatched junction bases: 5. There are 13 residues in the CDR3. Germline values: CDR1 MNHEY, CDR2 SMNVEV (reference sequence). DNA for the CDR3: TGTGCCAGCCGTCGACAGGGAAACACTGAAGCTTTCTTT. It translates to CASRRQGNTEAFF.

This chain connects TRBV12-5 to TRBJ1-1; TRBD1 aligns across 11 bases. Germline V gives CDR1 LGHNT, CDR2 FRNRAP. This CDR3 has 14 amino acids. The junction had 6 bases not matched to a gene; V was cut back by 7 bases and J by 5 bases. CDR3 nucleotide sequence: TGTGCTAGTGAACGGACAGGGGGCAGGACTGAAGCTTTCTTT. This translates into CASERTGGRTEAFF.

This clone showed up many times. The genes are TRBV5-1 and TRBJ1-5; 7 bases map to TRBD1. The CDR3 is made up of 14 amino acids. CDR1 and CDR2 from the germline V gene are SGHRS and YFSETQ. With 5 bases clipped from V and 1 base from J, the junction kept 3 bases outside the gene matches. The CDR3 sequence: CASRATGSNQPQHF. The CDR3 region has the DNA TGCGCCAGCAGGGCGACAGGGAGCAATCAGCCCCAGCATTTT.

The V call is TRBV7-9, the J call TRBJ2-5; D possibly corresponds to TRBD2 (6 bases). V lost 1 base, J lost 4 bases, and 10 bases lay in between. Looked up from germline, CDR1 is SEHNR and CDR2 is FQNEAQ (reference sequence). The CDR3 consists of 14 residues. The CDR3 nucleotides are TGTGCCAGCAGCTTAGTCGGAGGGTCAGAGACCCAGTACTTC. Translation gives CASSLVGGSETQYF.

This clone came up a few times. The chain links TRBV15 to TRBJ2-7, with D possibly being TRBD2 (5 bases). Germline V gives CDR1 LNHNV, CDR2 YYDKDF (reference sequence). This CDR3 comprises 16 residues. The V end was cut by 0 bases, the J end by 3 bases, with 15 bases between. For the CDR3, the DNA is TGTGCCACCAGCAGAGATCTGGCTAGCAATGTCTACGAGCAGTACTTC. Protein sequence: CATSRDLASNVYEQYF. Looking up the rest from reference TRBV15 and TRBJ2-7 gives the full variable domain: DAMVIQNPRYQVTQFGKPVTLSCSQTLNHNVMYWYQQKSSQAPKLLFHYYDKDFNNEADTPDNFQSRRPNTSFCFLDIRSPGLGDTAMYLCATSRDLASNVYEQYFGPGTRLTVT.

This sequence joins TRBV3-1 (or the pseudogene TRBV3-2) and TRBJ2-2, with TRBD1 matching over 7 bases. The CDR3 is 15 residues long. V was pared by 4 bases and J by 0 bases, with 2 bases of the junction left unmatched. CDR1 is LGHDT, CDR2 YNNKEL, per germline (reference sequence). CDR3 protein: CASSPDRANTGELFF. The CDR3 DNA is TGTGCCAGCAGCCCCGACAGGGCGAACACCGGGGAGCTGTTTTTT.

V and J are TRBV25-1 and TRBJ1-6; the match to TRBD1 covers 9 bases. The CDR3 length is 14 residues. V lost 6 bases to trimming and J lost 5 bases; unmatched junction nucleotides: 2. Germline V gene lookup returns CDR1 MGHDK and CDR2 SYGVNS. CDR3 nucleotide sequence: TGTGCCAGCAGCTGGGACAGGGATAATTCACCCCTCCACTTT. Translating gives CASSWDRDNSPLHF.

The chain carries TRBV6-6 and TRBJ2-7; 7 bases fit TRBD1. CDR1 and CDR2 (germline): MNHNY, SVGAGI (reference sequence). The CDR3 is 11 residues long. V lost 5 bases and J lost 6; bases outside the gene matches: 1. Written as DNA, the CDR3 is TGTGCCAGCAGTGACAGGGCCGAGCAGTACTTC. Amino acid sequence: CASSDRAEQYF.

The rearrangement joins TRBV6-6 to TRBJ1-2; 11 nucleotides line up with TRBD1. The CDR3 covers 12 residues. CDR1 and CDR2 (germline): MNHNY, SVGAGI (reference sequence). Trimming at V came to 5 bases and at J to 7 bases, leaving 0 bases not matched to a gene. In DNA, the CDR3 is TGTGCCAGCAGTGGGACAGGGGGTGGCTACACCTTC. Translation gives CASSGTGGGYTF.

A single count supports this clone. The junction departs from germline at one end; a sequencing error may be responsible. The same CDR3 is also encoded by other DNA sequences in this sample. The CDR3 sequence: CASSLDSYGYTF. DNA of the CDR3: TGTGCCAGCAGTTTGGACAGTTATGGCTACACCTTC. The chain is built from TRBV5-4 and TRBJ1-2; tentative D call: TRBD1 (6 bases). CDR3 length: 12 amino acids. CDR1 is SGHNT and CDR2 is YYREEE in the germline V gene (reference sequence).

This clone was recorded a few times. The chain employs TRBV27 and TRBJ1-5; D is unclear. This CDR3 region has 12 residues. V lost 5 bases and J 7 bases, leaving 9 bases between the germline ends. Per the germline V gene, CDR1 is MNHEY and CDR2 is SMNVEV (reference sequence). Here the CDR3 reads CASSDFGQPQHF. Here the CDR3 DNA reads TGTGCCAGCAGTGATTTCGGGCAGCCCCAGCATTTT.

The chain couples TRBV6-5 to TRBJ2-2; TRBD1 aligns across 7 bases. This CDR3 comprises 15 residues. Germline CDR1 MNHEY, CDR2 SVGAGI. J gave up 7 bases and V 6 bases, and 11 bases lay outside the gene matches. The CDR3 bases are TGTGCCAGCAGCTCACTACAGGGGAGAGGCGGGGAGCTGTTTTTT. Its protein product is CASSSLQGRGGELFF.

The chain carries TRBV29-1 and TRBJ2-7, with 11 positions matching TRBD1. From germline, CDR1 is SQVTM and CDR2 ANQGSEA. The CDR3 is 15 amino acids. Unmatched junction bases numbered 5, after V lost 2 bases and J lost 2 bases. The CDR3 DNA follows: TGCAGCGTTGAATTTCGGGACAGGGGGGCCTACGAGCAGTACTTC. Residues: CSVEFRDRGAYEQYF.